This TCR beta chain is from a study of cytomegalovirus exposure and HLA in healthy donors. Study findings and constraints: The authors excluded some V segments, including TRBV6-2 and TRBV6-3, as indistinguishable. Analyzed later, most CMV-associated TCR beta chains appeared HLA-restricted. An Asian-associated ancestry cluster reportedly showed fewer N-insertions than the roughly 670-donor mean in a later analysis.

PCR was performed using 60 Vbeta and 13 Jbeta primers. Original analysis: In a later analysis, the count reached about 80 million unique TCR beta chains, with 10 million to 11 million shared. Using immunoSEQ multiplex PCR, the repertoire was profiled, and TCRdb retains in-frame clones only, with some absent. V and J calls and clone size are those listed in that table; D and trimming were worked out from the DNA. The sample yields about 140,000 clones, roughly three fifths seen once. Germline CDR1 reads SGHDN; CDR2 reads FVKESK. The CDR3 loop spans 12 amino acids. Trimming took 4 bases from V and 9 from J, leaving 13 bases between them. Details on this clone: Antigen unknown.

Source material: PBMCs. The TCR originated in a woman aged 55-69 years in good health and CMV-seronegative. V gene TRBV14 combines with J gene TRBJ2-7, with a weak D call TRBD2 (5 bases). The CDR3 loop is CASSPPTGVQYF. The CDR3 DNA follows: TGTGCCAGCAGCCCACCTACCGGGGTGCAGTACTTC.